This passage covers 19 T cell receptor beta chains from one sample sequenced in a study of blood T cell repertoires in COVID-19. Produced via immunoSEQ multiplex PCR; TCRdb's table is partial and in-frame only. The repertoire has over 350,000 clones, more than 85% of them found once; the top ten carry roughly 0.9%. Specimen: PBMCs or T cells enriched from blood (not recorded which). These TCRs come from a woman in her forties who had been exposed to COVID-19.

The V and J genes are TRBV2 and TRBJ2-5, with a tentative D call TRBD2 (7 bases). Trimming removed 5 bases from V and 0 bases from J, with 16 bases in between. There are 16 residues in the CDR3. Germline CDR1 is SNHLY and CDR2 is FYNNEI. This CDR3 reads CASSPLGGAHQETQYF. Here the CDR3 DNA reads TGTGCCAGCAGTCCACTGGGGGGGGCTCACCAAGAGACCCAGTACTTC.

A remark on this clone: The conserved phenylalanine or tryptophan normally closing the CDR3 is absent here, so this likely arose from a read error. The limits of the CDR3 on the DNA are not certain, so only TCRdb's listed CDR3 is given. This rearrangement joins TRBV7-2 to TRBJ1-2; the D call of TRBD1 is as the table states it, not checked on the DNA. Both ends counted, the CDR3 spans 12 residues. The germline V gene encodes CDR1 SGHTA and CDR2 FQGNSA. The CDR3: CASSLDDRTEVL.

V usage is TRBV7-9 and J usage is TRBJ2-3, with a weak D call TRBD1 (6 bases). The CDR3 covers 17 residues. Germline CDR1 and CDR2: SEHNR and FQNEAQ (reference sequence). Trimming took off 1 base at V and 1 base at J, with 15 bases between the two ends. This CDR3 is CASSLGQVYFGTDTQYF. CDR3 DNA sequence: TGTGCCAGCAGCTTAGGACAGGTTTATTTCGGCACAGATACGCAGTATTTT.

V gene TRBV5-6 combines with J gene TRBJ1-1, with D hard to call. The V and J ends lost 5 bases and 0 bases respectively, with 23 bases between them. Germline V gives CDR1 SGHDT, CDR2 YYEEEE. This CDR3 has 18 amino acids. The CDR3 region has the DNA TGTGCCAGCAGTCCTCTTGCGGGGAGACCGAGGGTGAACACTGAAGCTTTCTTT. The encoded protein is CASSPLAGRPRVNTEAFF. The full variable domain, with the rest looked up from reference TRBV5-6 and TRBJ1-1, is DAGVTQSPTHLIKTRGQQVTLRCSPKSGHDTVSWYQQALGQGPQFIFQYYEEEERQRGNFPDRFSGHQFPNYSSELNVNALLLGDSALYLCASSPLAGRPRVNTEAFFGQGTRLTVV.

This clone turned up a few times. This rearrangement joins TRBV28 to TRBJ1-5; 8 nucleotides line up with TRBD1. Germline lookup yields CDR1 MDHEN and CDR2 SYDVKM. V dropped 5 bases and J dropped 4; count of bases not matched to a gene: 13. The CDR3 sequence is 17 residues long. The CDR3 region is CASSPQLQGVGNQPQHF. The CDR3 region has the DNA TGTGCCAGCAGTCCTCAACTACAGGGGGTGGGAAATCAGCCCCAGCATTTT.

This clone was counted once. The chain links TRBV5-1 to TRBJ1-1; 8 positions agree with TRBD1. The CDR3 length is 14 residues. The junction had 5 bases not matched to a gene; V was cut back by 2 bases and J by 5 bases. CDR1 and CDR2 from the germline V gene are SGHRS and YFSETQ. The CDR3 bases are TGCGCCAGCAGCTTCGCGGACAGGGAGACTGAAGCTTTCTTT. It encodes CASSFADRETEAFF. The variable domain in full, with the rest retrieved from reference TRBV5-1 and TRBJ1-1, is KAGVTQTPRYLIKTRGQQVTLSCSPISGHRSVSWYQQTPGQGLQFLFEYFSETQRNKGNFPGRFSGRQFSNSRSEMNVSTLELGDSALYLCASSFADRETEAFFGQGTRLTVV.

The chain recombines TRBV5-4 with TRBJ2-5, with TRBD1 as a possible D gene (5 bases). Germline V lookup: CDR1 SGHNT, CDR2 YYREEE (reference sequence). This CDR3 spans 15 amino acids. Trimming took 4 bases from V and 5 from J, leaving 18 bases between them. CDR3 bases: TGTGCCAGCAGCAATCGCGGTCAGGGATCGGAGACCCAGTACTTC. This translates into CASSNRGQGSETQYF.

This clone was observed once. The J gene is TRBJ1-1, the V gene TRBV7-3, with 8 bases fitting TRBD1. This CDR3 is 18 amino acids long. Germline trimming cut 2 bases from V and 4 bases from J; bases unmatched to any gene: 15. Looked up from germline, CDR1 is SGHTA and CDR2 is FQGTGA. CDR3 sequence reads: CASSLYGQGGISGTEAFF. DNA of the CDR3: TGTGCCAGCAGCTTATACGGACAGGGAGGCATCTCTGGCACTGAAGCTTTCTTT.

The rearrangement links TRBV7-2 to TRBJ1-1; TRBD1 is a possible D gene (6 bases). Looked up from germline, CDR1 is SGHTA and CDR2 is FQGNSA. This CDR3 is built from 14 residues. The V and J ends lost 1 base and 6 bases respectively, with 12 bases between them. CDR3 sequence: CASSLDRVTAEAFF. The CDR3 bases are TGTGCCAGCAGCTTAGACAGGGTTACGGCTGAAGCTTTCTTT.

This chain connects TRBV11-2 to TRBJ1-2; TRBD1 might be the D (6 bases). CDR1 is SGHAT, CDR2 FQNNGV, per germline. Trimming pared 4 bases from V and 2 bases from J, leaving 20 bases between. CDR3 length: 17 residues. The CDR3 DNA reads TGTGCCAGCAGCTCCCAGGGGAGGGGTCGCGCCAACTATGGCTACACCTTC. This sequence encodes CASSSQGRGRANYGYTF.

Details on this clone: The sample holds other DNA sequences that translate to the same CDR3. The chain joins TRBV9 to TRBJ1-1; D not resolved. The ends were cut back, 2 bases at V and 4 bases at J, with 9 bases in the middle. Germline V gene data show CDR1 as SGDLS and CDR2 as YYNGEE. The CDR3 is 13 residues long. CDR3 nucleotide sequence: TGTGCCAGCAGCGTGAGGGTTGGCACTGAAGCTTTCTTT. It is translated as CASSVRVGTEAFF.

This sequence joins TRBV5-1 and TRBJ1-4, with 8 bases lining up with TRBD1. With 1 base clipped from V and 7 bases from J, the junction kept 3 bases outside the gene matches. The CDR3 extends over 14 amino acids. Germline V gene sequence: CDR1 SGHRS, CDR2 YFSETQ. This CDR3 is CASSLQGAREKLFF. CDR3 in DNA: TGCGCCAGCAGCTTGCAGGGGGCGCGTGAAAAACTGTTTTTT.

This clone appeared a single time. The chain is built from TRBV29-1 and TRBJ1-2; 7 bases are a match to TRBD1. The CDR3 sequence is 12 residues long. Germline V gene data show CDR1 as SQVTM and CDR2 as ANQGSEA. CDR3 bases: TGCAGTTCCGAGGGGGCCCACTATGGCTACACCTTC. Protein sequence: CSSEGAHYGYTF. Supplemented by reference TRBV29-1 and TRBJ1-2, the full variable domain reads SAVISQKPSRDICQRGTSLTIQCQVDSQVTMMFWYRQQPGQSLTLIATANQGSEATYESGFVIDKFPISRPNLTFSTLTVSNMSPEDSSIYLCSSEGAHYGYTFGSGTRLTVV.

V is TRBV29-1 and J is TRBJ2-7, with D hard to call. This CDR3 has 12 amino acids. Germline V lookup: CDR1 SQVTM, CDR2 ANQGSEA. V gave up 6 bases and J gave up 1 base, with 10 bases separating them. The CDR3 coding sequence is TGCAGCGTAACAGACGTGTCCTACGAGCAGTACTTC. The encoded protein is CSVTDVSYEQYF.

On this clone: Other DNA sequences in this sample translate to the same CDR3. The chain employs TRBV9 and TRBJ2-2, with TRBD2 matching over 7 bases. This CDR3 region has 15 residues. J lost 4 bases, V lost 0 bases, and 3 bases had no gene match. Germline values: CDR1 SGDLS, CDR2 YYNGEE. The CDR3 DNA sequence: TGTGCCAGCAGCGTAGGTGGGAGGGCCACCGGGGAGCTGTTTTTT. This sequence encodes CASSVGGRATGELFF.

The rearrangement uses TRBV5-4 and TRBJ2-7; tentative D call: TRBD1 (6 bases). CDR1 SGHNT and CDR2 YYREEE come from the germline V gene (reference sequence). The CDR3 is 15 amino acids. V lost 0 bases and J 3 bases, leaving 13 bases between the germline ends. The CDR3 DNA follows: TGTGCCAGCAGCTTGGGTGACAGGAACTACTACGAGCAGTACTTC. This sequence encodes CASSLGDRNYYEQYF.

V is TRBV12-3 or TRBV12-4 and J is TRBJ2-1; no definite D call. The CDR3 has 12 residues. The ends were cut back, 6 bases at V and 6 bases at J, with 9 bases in the middle. The CDR3, as DNA: TGTGCCAGCAGCCCTCCCCTCAATGAGCAGTTCTTC. Translation: CASSPPLNEQFF.

The chain has TRBV9 and TRBJ2-1, with TRBD2 matching 8 bases. V lost 2 bases and J lost 7; bases outside the gene matches: 5. Germline-derived CDR1 and CDR2 are SGDLS and YYNGEE. The CDR3 loop spans 14 amino acids. CDR3 nucleotides: TGTGCCAGCAGCGTTAGCGGGAAAGGGAATGAGCAGTTCTTC. The encoded protein is CASSVSGKGNEQFF.

The V gene is TRBV18, the J gene TRBJ1-5, with TRBD1 identical over 7 bases. Germline V gene sequence: CDR1 KGHSH, CDR2 LQKENI. J was trimmed by 0 bases and V by 3 bases; bases with no gene match: 8. CDR3 length: 17 amino acids. This CDR3 reads CASSPRDRLFSNQPQHF. The DNA of the CDR3 is TGTGCCAGCTCACCTCGGGACAGACTTTTTAGCAATCAGCCCCAGCATTTT.